This T cell receptor (beta chain) was recovered during a study of blood T cell repertoires in COVID-19. Study details: Donors in Cohort 3 counted as recovered after two negative PCRs, clearance, or symptom resolution.

The repertoire was sequenced with immunoSEQ multiplex PCR; TCRdb's copy has only in-frame clones and lacks some. Seen here are 250,000 to 300,000 clones, 85% to 90% observed once, and the top ten hold around 2%. The participants were between 18 and 89 years old and came from roughly 25 US areas. Which cohort a participant joined came from the clinical history participants gave. The V segment lost 4 bases and the J segment 4 bases; nucleotides outside the gene matches: 5. This CDR3 is built from 15 residues. CDR1 is SNHLY and CDR2 is FYNNEI in the germline V gene. The chain couples TRBV2 to TRBJ2-1; TRBD2 aligns across 9 bases. This sequence originates from a woman aged 55 to 70 in a cohort exposed to, infected with or recovered from COVID-19 (not recorded which). Sequencing input: PBMCs or T cells enriched from blood (not recorded which). This CDR3 is CASSGAGGLYNEQFF. The CDR3 coding sequence is TGTGCCAGCAGTGGTGCGGGAGGGCTTTACAATGAGCAGTTCTTC.